The rows below give T cell receptor beta chains drawn from one sample of a study of CD8 T cells in Susac syndrome. TCRdb reprocessed the immunoSEQ multiplex PCR reads with MiXCR, giving one entry per CDR3 protein. The sample lists 150,000 to 200,000 distinct CDR3 sequences, 85% to 95% seen once, with 0.085% to 0.13% in the top ten. The specimen sequenced was CD4+ T cells from PBMCs. These receptors were collected from a human donor in good health. CDR3s include the opening cysteine and the closing phenylalanine or tryptophan. Fields, in order: D gene, clone size, V gene, J gene, CDR3 DNA, CDR3 protein. The D gene is left open where the match is weak. Clone size appears in some rows only: once, few, many, or a class for an expanded clone.

d_gene: TRBD1; abundance: -; v_gene: TRBV6-1; j_gene: TRBJ2-3; CDR3nt: TGTGCCAGCAGTCGTCTGACAGGGTTACGCTCTACTAGCACAGATACGCAGTATTTT; CDR3aa: CASSRLTGLRSTSTDTQYF
d_gene: TRBD1; abundance: -; v_gene: TRBV6-5; j_gene: TRBJ1-2; CDR3nt: TGTGCCAGCAGTTACCCTTACCGGGGGTCCAGGGGGCAGGATGGCTACACCTTC; CDR3aa: CASSYPYRGSRGQDGYTF
d_gene: -; abundance: -; v_gene: TRBV20-1; j_gene: TRBJ1-5; CDR3nt: TGCAGTGCTAGCTCCACGGGGCTCCCGCAGCCCCAGCATTTT; CDR3aa: CSASSTGLPQPQHF
d_gene: TRBD1; abundance: once; v_gene: TRBV5-4; j_gene: TRBJ1-2; CDR3nt: TGTGCCAGCAGCAGGGACAGGGGGCGGCCAGCTAACTATGGCTACACCTTC; CDR3aa: CASSRDRGRPANYGYTF
d_gene: -; abundance: once; v_gene: TRBV9; j_gene: TRBJ2-5; CDR3nt: TGTGCCAGCAGCGTCCCAGGATCATCGGAGACCCAGTACTTC; CDR3aa: CASSVPGSSETQYF
d_gene: TRBD1; abundance: -; v_gene: TRBV3-1; j_gene: TRBJ1-1; CDR3nt: TGTGCCAGCAGCCGAGATGGGACAGGGGGTACTGAAGCTTTCTTT; CDR3aa: CASSRDGTGGTEAFF
d_gene: -; abundance: -; v_gene: TRBV7-9; j_gene: TRBJ2-7; CDR3nt: TGTGCCACAATCTTCAACTACGAGCAGTACTTC; CDR3aa: CATIFNYEQYF
d_gene: TRBD2; abundance: once; v_gene: TRBV30; j_gene: TRBJ2-7; CDR3nt: TGTGCCTGGAGTGTCGTCCTAGCGGGAGGAGGGCAGTACTTC; CDR3aa: CAWSVVLAGGGQYF
d_gene: -; abundance: -; v_gene: TRBV12-3/TRBV12-4; j_gene: TRBJ1-5; CDR3nt: TGTGCCAGCAGTATAAGCGTATACAATCAGCCCCAGCATTTT; CDR3aa: CASSISVYNQPQHF
d_gene: -; abundance: -; v_gene: TRBV3-1; j_gene: TRBJ2-1; CDR3nt: TGTGCCAGCAGCCAAGTCCGGCTAGAGCAGTTCTTC; CDR3aa: CASSQVRLEQFF
d_gene: -; abundance: -; v_gene: TRBV24-1; j_gene: TRBJ2-5; CDR3nt: TGTGCCACCAGTGAACCTGGGACTCCCCGGTACTTC; CDR3aa: CATSEPGTPRYF
d_gene: TRBD2; abundance: -; v_gene: TRBV20-1; j_gene: TRBJ2-1; CDR3nt: TGCAGTGCTAGAGCATCACTAGCGAGATACAATGAGCAGTTCTTC; CDR3aa: CSARASLARYNEQFF
d_gene: -; abundance: -; v_gene: TRBV20-1; j_gene: TRBJ2-3; CDR3nt: TGCAGTGCTAGAAAGGGGCCCCAAGAACGGTATTTT; CDR3aa: CSARKGPQERYF
d_gene: -; abundance: -; v_gene: TRBV28; j_gene: TRBJ2-6; CDR3nt: TGTGCCAGCAGTTTACCAGGGGTCGGGGCCAACGTCCTGACTTTC; CDR3aa: CASSLPGVGANVLTF
d_gene: -; abundance: once; v_gene: TRBV20-1; j_gene: TRBJ1-2; CDR3nt: TGCAGTGCTATAGGGGGTGGAAATGGCTACACCTTC; CDR3aa: CSAIGGGNGYTF
d_gene: -; abundance: -; v_gene: TRBV15; j_gene: TRBJ2-7; CDR3nt: TGTGCCACCAGCAGAGAGTACGAGCAGTACTTC; CDR3aa: CATSREYEQYF
d_gene: -; abundance: -; v_gene: TRBV24-1; j_gene: TRBJ2-2; CDR3nt: TGTGCCACCAGAGGCTCAGGGAACATCAACACCGGGGAGCTGTTTTTT; CDR3aa: CATRGSGNINTGELFF
d_gene: -; abundance: -; v_gene: TRBV5-4; j_gene: TRBJ1-2; CDR3nt: TGTGCCAGCAGCTCTATGCTTTTTGGTGCTCCCTATGGCTACACCTTC; CDR3aa: CASSSMLFGAPYGYTF
d_gene: TRBD2; abundance: once; v_gene: TRBV20-1; j_gene: TRBJ2-7; CDR3nt: TGCAGTGCAGTTAGCGGGACCCTTCGGGAGCAGTACTTC; CDR3aa: CSAVSGTLREQYF
d_gene: -; abundance: -; v_gene: TRBV20-1; j_gene: TRBJ1-4; CDR3nt: TGCAGTGCTAGAGGGCCCCTTAATGAAAAACTGTTTTTT; CDR3aa: CSARGPLNEKLFF
d_gene: TRBD2; abundance: -; v_gene: TRBV29-1; j_gene: TRBJ2-7; CDR3nt: TGCAGCGTTGAAGCCGCGGCGGGAGCTCCCAAGCAGTACTTC; CDR3aa: CSVEAAAGAPKQYF
d_gene: TRBD1; abundance: -; v_gene: TRBV27; j_gene: TRBJ2-6; CDR3nt: TGTGCCAGCAGGTCCCAGACAGGGGATTGGTCTGGGGCCAACGTCCTGACTTTC; CDR3aa: CASRSQTGDWSGANVLTF
d_gene: -; abundance: -; v_gene: TRBV12-3/TRBV12-4; j_gene: TRBJ2-5; CDR3nt: TGTGCCAGCAGTTTGTCAGAGACCCAGTACTTC; CDR3aa: CASSLSETQYF
d_gene: -; abundance: -; v_gene: TRBV24-1; j_gene: TRBJ2-7; CDR3nt: TGTGCCACCAGTGACCCCTTTGGAGGCGAGCAGTACTTC; CDR3aa: CATSDPFGGEQYF
d_gene: -; abundance: -; v_gene: TRBV27; j_gene: TRBJ1-2; CDR3nt: TGTGCCAGCAGTTTGAGGGCAGAGAATCGGAAGGGTGCCTATGGCTACACCTTC; CDR3aa: CASSLRAENRKGAYGYTF
d_gene: TRBD1; abundance: -; v_gene: TRBV6-1; j_gene: TRBJ2-3; CDR3nt: TGTGCCAGCAGTCCATACAGGGGGCGTCCGAGCACAGATACGCAGTATTTT; CDR3aa: CASSPYRGRPSTDTQYF
d_gene: -; abundance: -; v_gene: TRBV18; j_gene: TRBJ2-3; CDR3nt: TGTGCCAGCCGCGGGCTAGCGAGCACAGATACGCAGTATTTT; CDR3aa: CASRGLASTDTQYF
d_gene: -; abundance: -; v_gene: TRBV20-1; j_gene: TRBJ2-6; CDR3nt: TGCAGTGCTAGAGTCCTAGCTGGGGCCAACGTCCTGACTTTC; CDR3aa: CSARVLAGANVLTF
d_gene: -; abundance: -; v_gene: TRBV29-1; j_gene: TRBJ1-2; CDR3nt: TGCAGCGTTGGACCCGGGGGCGGCTATGGCTACACCTTC; CDR3aa: CSVGPGGGYGYTF
d_gene: -; abundance: -; v_gene: TRBV30; j_gene: TRBJ1-1; CDR3nt: TGTGCCTGGAGGGCAAGGTCCCCGACGACGTTGATGAACACTGAAGCTTTCTTT; CDR3aa: CAWRARSPTTLMNTEAFF
d_gene: -; abundance: -; v_gene: TRBV29-1; j_gene: TRBJ1-5; CDR3nt: TGCAGCGTGAGGGGGACAACCAAAGATCAGCCCCAGCATTTT; CDR3aa: CSVRGTTKDQPQHF
d_gene: TRBD2; abundance: -; v_gene: TRBV20-1; j_gene: TRBJ2-3; CDR3nt: TGCAGTGCTGGACTAGCGGGAGGAGGTGCAGATACGCAGTATTTT; CDR3aa: CSAGLAGGGADTQYF
d_gene: -; abundance: once; v_gene: TRBV20-1; j_gene: TRBJ2-3; CDR3nt: TGCAGTGCTAGCGACCCGAGCACAGATACGCAGTATTTT; CDR3aa: CSASDPSTDTQYF
d_gene: -; abundance: -; v_gene: TRBV29-1; j_gene: TRBJ2-4; CDR3nt: TGCAGCGTGAGAGACAGCGAAAACATTCAGTACTTC; CDR3aa: CSVRDSENIQYF
d_gene: -; abundance: once; v_gene: TRBV29-1; j_gene: TRBJ2-7; CDR3nt: TGCAGCACCCAGGGCGGAAGTTCGAGCTCCTACGAGCAGTACTTC; CDR3aa: CSTQGGSSSSYEQYF
d_gene: TRBD1; abundance: -; v_gene: TRBV6-6; j_gene: TRBJ1-2; CDR3nt: TGTGCCAGCGGACAGGGAGACGGCTACACCTTC; CDR3aa: CASGQGDGYTF
d_gene: TRBD1; abundance: -; v_gene: TRBV7-6; j_gene: TRBJ1-1; CDR3nt: TGTGCCAGCAGTCACCGACAGGGGGTGAACACTGAAGCTTTCTTT; CDR3aa: CASSHRQGVNTEAFF
d_gene: TRBD1; abundance: -; v_gene: TRBV5-4; j_gene: TRBJ2-1; CDR3nt: TGTGCCAGCAAACCGGGACAGGGGGGTAATGAGCAGTTCTTC; CDR3aa: CASKPGQGGNEQFF
d_gene: -; abundance: -; v_gene: TRBV7-2; j_gene: TRBJ2-5; CDR3nt: TGTGCCAGCAGCCGCGGAGGCGGTTTACAAGAGACCCAGTACTTC; CDR3aa: CASSRGGGLQETQYF
d_gene: TRBD2; abundance: -; v_gene: TRBV9; j_gene: TRBJ2-1; CDR3nt: TGTGCCAGCAGCCGCGGGGCTAGCGGGAGAAATGAGCAGTTCTTC; CDR3aa: CASSRGASGRNEQFF
d_gene: TRBD1; abundance: once; v_gene: TRBV3-1; j_gene: TRBJ1-1; CDR3nt: TGTGCCAGCAGCTCAGATTACAGGGGAACGACTGAAGCTTTCTTT; CDR3aa: CASSSDYRGTTEAFF
d_gene: -; abundance: -; v_gene: TRBV9; j_gene: TRBJ1-3; CDR3nt: TGTGCCAGCAGCGTAGATGCGGCTTTTAGAAACACCATATATTTT; CDR3aa: CASSVDAAFRNTIYF
d_gene: TRBD2; abundance: -; v_gene: TRBV24-1; j_gene: TRBJ2-4; CDR3nt: TGTGCCACCAGTGAGAAGACTAGCGGAGCGGAAAACATTCAGTACTTC; CDR3aa: CATSEKTSGAENIQYF
d_gene: -; abundance: -; v_gene: TRBV6-4; j_gene: TRBJ2-3; CDR3nt: TGTGCCAGCAGTGTTGACTCCACAGATACGCAGTATTTT; CDR3aa: CASSVDSTDTQYF
d_gene: TRBD2; abundance: -; v_gene: TRBV27; j_gene: TRBJ2-1; CDR3nt: TGTGCCAGCAGTCCCCGGGGGGGGATTACCCACAATGAGCAGTTCTTC; CDR3aa: CASSPRGGITHNEQFF
d_gene: -; abundance: -; v_gene: TRBV28; j_gene: TRBJ1-4; CDR3nt: TGTGCCAGCAGTTTTTGGGGCTCAACTAATGAAAAACTGTTTTTT; CDR3aa: CASSFWGSTNEKLFF
d_gene: -; abundance: once; v_gene: TRBV29-1; j_gene: TRBJ2-7; CDR3nt: TGCAGCGTTGTAGGGGCTACCTACGAGCAGTACTTC; CDR3aa: CSVVGATYEQYF
d_gene: TRBD1; abundance: -; v_gene: TRBV24-1; j_gene: TRBJ2-1; CDR3nt: TGTGCCACCAGTGACCCCGGACAGGGCAATGAGCAGTTCTTC; CDR3aa: CATSDPGQGNEQFF
d_gene: -; abundance: -; v_gene: TRBV4-3; j_gene: TRBJ2-7; CDR3nt: TGCGCCAGCAGCCAAGCTGTTCTGAGCCTAGGGGAGCAGTACTTC; CDR3aa: CASSQAVLSLGEQYF
d_gene: -; abundance: -; v_gene: TRBV18; j_gene: TRBJ2-1; CDR3nt: TGTGCCAGCTCACCGCAATGGGGACAAAATTACAATGAGCAGTTCTTC; CDR3aa: CASSPQWGQNYNEQFF
d_gene: -; abundance: -; v_gene: TRBV29-1; j_gene: TRBJ2-3; CDR3nt: TGCAGCGTTGAGGGTCGGGGGTTCACAGATACGCAGTATTTT; CDR3aa: CSVEGRGFTDTQYF
d_gene: -; abundance: -; v_gene: TRBV21-1; j_gene: TRBJ2-5; CDR3nt: TGTGCCAGCAGCAAAGAGGGCGGGAGGCCCCCCGGGTACTTC; CDR3aa: CASSKEGGRPPGYF
d_gene: TRBD2; abundance: once; v_gene: TRBV3-1; j_gene: TRBJ2-7; CDR3nt: TGTGCCAGCAGCCAAGGGGCGGGAGCGTGGGTCGAGCAGTACTTC; CDR3aa: CASSQGAGAWVEQYF